This T cell receptor beta chain was obtained from a study of blood T cells in healthy people across ages. Overall study results and limits: Any changes in expanded clonotypes were possibly confounded, as donor CMV status remained unknown. Roughly linear declines in TCR beta diversity per million T cells occurred with age. Long-lived and aged donors differed, with more naive CD4+ cells and higher diversity in the long-lived.

Isolation yielded PBMCs, at least 7 million per sample, in every case. Worth noting for this clonotype: Its cognate antigen is unknown. Germline is not matched at one junction end, which may reflect a read error.

The use of a sample-barcoded 5' primer and a J-beta primer mix characterized a second PCR of roughly 6 to 11 cycles. TCRdb independently ran MiXCR on the 5' RACE reads; one entry per CDR3 protein. The sample shows about 940,000 distinct CDR3 sequences, around 48% of them seen only once. The CDR3 contains 16 residues. Looked up from germline, CDR1 is LGHDT and CDR2 is YNNKEL (reference sequence). The rearrangement links TRBV3-1 to TRBJ2-4; 12 nucleotides line up with TRBD2. Sequencing was carried out using blood. The TCR comes from a man aged 30-40 years in good health. The CDR3 spells CASSQASGGAKNIRYF. The CDR3 DNA reads as TGTGCCAGCAGCCAAGCTAGCGGGGGGGCCAAAAACATTCGGTACTTC.